These 27 T cell receptor beta chains were sequenced from one sample in a study of T cell changes during pregnancy in multiple sclerosis. Here immunoSEQ multiplex PCR was the method, and the copy in TCRdb shows in-frame clones only, minus some. The sample lists about 98,000 clones, about 90% seen once, with 2% to 3% in the top ten. This specimen was peripheral blood, taken after pregnancy. These receptors were taken from a female donor in good health, enrolled as a control in a pregnancy study.

This sequence joins TRBV5-1 and TRBJ1-3; no reliable D call. This CDR3 contains 13 residues. Germline CDR1 reads SGHRS; CDR2 reads YFSETQ. Trimming left V 4 bases short and J 4 bases short, with 9 bases between. CDR3 sequence reads: CASSEQTGNTIYF. The CDR3 DNA sequence: TGCGCCAGCAGCGAGCAGACAGGAAACACCATATATTTT. Based on the CDR3 plus reference TRBV5-1 and TRBJ1-3, the full variable domain is KAGVTQTPRYLIKTRGQQVTLSCSPISGHRSVSWYQQTPGQGLQFLFEYFSETQRNKGNFPGRFSGRQFSNSRSEMNVSTLELGDSALYLCASSEQTGNTIYFGEGSWLTVV.

The chain links TRBV7-2 to TRBJ2-5, with 11 nucleotides matching TRBD2. Losses at the gene ends were 5 bases for V and 4 bases for J; bases not matched to a gene: 3. Germline values: CDR1 SGHTA, CDR2 FQGNSA. The CDR3 contains 14 residues. This CDR3 reads CASSPGTSGETQYF. In DNA, the CDR3 is TGTGCCAGCAGCCCGGGGACTAGCGGAGAGACCCAGTACTTC.

The V and J genes are TRBV29-1 and TRBJ1-1; a possible D gene is TRBD1 (5 bases). The V end lost 5 bases, the J end lost 0 bases, and 28 bases lay between the germline ends. CDR1 is SQVTM and CDR2 is ANQGSEA in the germline V gene. This CDR3 region has 19 residues. CDR3 bases: TGCAGCGTTTTCATCTTTCCTAGGACACCCCCTGGAATGAACACTGAAGCTTTCTTT. Translating it yields CSVFIFPRTPPGMNTEAFF.

V usage is TRBV7-9 and J usage is TRBJ2-7, with 9 bases fitting TRBD1. The V and J ends lost 5 bases and 2 bases, in that order; junction bases with no gene match: 4. Germline V gives CDR1 SEHNR, CDR2 FQNEAQ (reference sequence). This CDR3 has 14 residues. The CDR3 here is CASSEGQGPYEQYF. In DNA, the CDR3 is TGTGCCAGCAGCGAGGGACAGGGACCCTACGAGCAGTACTTC.

This clone was recorded once. This chain connects TRBV6-1 to TRBJ2-7, with D tentatively TRBD2 (5 bases). Trimming pared 5 bases from V and 5 bases from J, leaving 10 bases between. The germline gives CDR1 MNHNS, CDR2 SASEGT. The CDR3 sequence is 12 residues long. In DNA, the CDR3 is TGTGCCAGCAGTTTGCAGAGGGACGAGCAGTACTTC. Amino acids: CASSLQRDEQYF.

The chain combines TRBV4-2 with TRBJ2-1; 14 bases align to TRBD2. The junction had 5 bases not matched to a gene; V was cut back by 0 bases and J by 7 bases. The CDR3 is 17 residues long. Germline CDR1 and CDR2: LGHNA and YNFKEQ. Written as DNA, the CDR3 is TGTGCCAGCAGCCAAGATCGAGGGACTAGCGGGAGTAATGAGCAGTTCTTC. It codes for CASSQDRGTSGSNEQFF.

This sequence joins TRBV18 and TRBJ1-1, with D perhaps matching TRBD1 (6 bases). Germline assignment: CDR1 KGHSH and CDR2 LQKENI. With 8 bases removed from V and 1 base from J, the gap between germline ends came to 11 bases. The CDR3 extends over 13 amino acids. CDR3 protein: CASRQDPNTEAFF. The CDR3 bases are TGTGCCAGCCGACAGGACCCGAACACTGAAGCTTTCTTT.

V is TRBV5-1 and J is TRBJ1-2, with D possibly being TRBD1 (6 bases). The V end lost 3 bases, the J end lost 8 bases, and 23 bases lay between the germline ends. Germline CDR1 and CDR2: SGHRS and YFSETQ. The CDR3 runs to 16 residues. CDR3 protein: CASSSSGTPTPGGYTF. The CDR3 bases are TGCGCCAGCAGCTCATCCGGGACACCGACCCCTGGAGGCTACACCTTC. The complete variable domain, with remaining parts taken from reference TRBV5-1 and TRBJ1-2, reads KAGVTQTPRYLIKTRGQQVTLSCSPISGHRSVSWYQQTPGQGLQFLFEYFSETQRNKGNFPGRFSGRQFSNSRSEMNVSTLELGDSALYLCASSSSGTPTPGGYTFGSGTRLTVV.

Here the CDR3 reads CASSLDFAHYNEQFF. The CDR3 DNA follows: TGCGCCAGCAGCTTGGACTTTGCCCACTACAATGAGCAGTTCTTC. V and J are TRBV5-1 and TRBJ2-1; D gene ambiguous. With 0 bases removed from V and 3 bases from J, the gap between germline ends came to 10 bases. This CDR3 has 15 amino acids. Per germline, CDR1 SGHRS and CDR2 YFSETQ.

The V gene is TRBV27, the J gene TRBJ2-1; no definite D call. The CDR3 length is 13 residues. Trimming cost V 7 bases and J 5 bases, with 12 bases left between them. CDR1 is MNHEY, CDR2 SMNVEV, per germline (reference sequence). The CDR3 nucleotides are TGTGCCAGCATGGAGACCGGAAACAATGAGCAGTTCTTC. It translates to CASMETGNNEQFF.

This chain links TRBV9 with TRBJ2-5, with TRBD1 matching 8 bases. Germline CDR1 and CDR2: SGDLS and YYNGEE. The CDR3 loop spans 16 amino acids. J gave up 1 base and V 4 bases, and 9 bases lay outside the gene matches. The chain's CDR3 is CASSRRQGTIQETQYF. CDR3 bases: TGTGCCAGCAGCCGTCGACAGGGGACAATCCAAGAGACCCAGTACTTC.

The rearrangement joins TRBV2 to TRBJ1-2; weak D call: TRBD1 (6 bases). The CDR3 is 17 amino acids. CDR1 and CDR2 (germline): SNHLY, FYNNEI. V was pared by 6 bases and J by 1 base, with 21 bases between. DNA of the CDR3: TGTGCCAGCAGCGGTGGACAGCTTAATAAGATTAACTATGGCTACACCTTC. Its translation: CASSGGQLNKINYGYTF.

The J gene is TRBJ2-7, the V gene TRBV23-1; 9 bases match TRBD1. TRBV23-1 qualifies as an ORF whose function is uncertain. V shed 3 bases and J 1 base; nucleotides not matched to a gene: 7. The length of the CDR3 is 16 residues. The CDR3 DNA reads TGCGCCAGCAGTCAGAACTGGGACAGGGTATCCTACGAGCAGTACTTC. It translates to CASSQNWDRVSYEQYF.

The chain couples TRBV2 to TRBJ2-7, with D maybe TRBD2 (5 bases). Per germline, CDR1 SNHLY and CDR2 FYNNEI. This CDR3 is built from 15 residues. With 2 bases removed from V and 3 bases from J, the gap between germline ends came to 14 bases. Written as DNA, the CDR3 is TGTGCCAGCAGTGAAAGGGCGGGCTCCGTCTACGAGCAGTACTTC. It is translated as CASSERAGSVYEQYF. Supplemented by reference TRBV2 and TRBJ2-7, the full variable domain reads EPEVTQTPSHQVTQMGQEVILRCVPISNHLYFYWYRQILGQKVEFLVSFYNNEISEKSEIFDDQFSVERPDGSNFTLKIRSTKLEDSAMYFCASSERAGSVYEQYFGPGTRLTVT.

This sequence joins TRBV6-5 and TRBJ1-4; the match to TRBD1 covers 8 bases. Germline V CDR1 and CDR2: MNHEY, SVGAGI. V lost 0 bases, J lost 6 bases, and 6 bases stayed unmatched. The CDR3 length is 16 residues. The CDR3 nucleotides read TGTGCCAGCAGTTACTCACGGGACAGGACCTATGAAAAACTGTTTTTT. The encoded protein is CASSYSRDRTYEKLFF.

The chain has TRBV28 and TRBJ2-7; 7 bases align to TRBD1. Trimming removed 6 bases from V and 3 bases from J; junction bases left unmatched: 8. Germline V gives CDR1 MDHEN, CDR2 SYDVKM. The CDR3 consists of 14 residues. The CDR3 spells CASRTAGTVYEQYF. The CDR3 DNA reads TGTGCCAGCAGGACAGCCGGGACAGTCTACGAGCAGTACTTC.

V usage is TRBV5-4 and J usage is TRBJ2-7, with D tentatively TRBD1 (6 bases). This CDR3 comprises 15 residues. CDR1 SGHNT and CDR2 YYREEE come from the germline V gene (reference sequence). The V end lost 0 bases, the J end lost 5 bases, and 15 bases lay between the germline ends. The CDR3 sequence is CASSLGQGLSNEQYF. The DNA for the CDR3 is TGTGCCAGCAGCTTGGGGCAGGGGTTGAGTAACGAGCAGTACTTC.

This chain links TRBV29-1 with TRBJ2-3, with D perhaps matching TRBD1 (5 bases). Trimming cost V 3 bases and J 3 bases, with 10 bases left between them. The CDR3 runs to 13 residues. Germline CDR1 is SQVTM and CDR2 is ANQGSEA. The CDR3 DNA sequence: TGCAGCGTTGATGGCCCAGGGACAGATACGCAGTATTTT. It yields the protein CSVDGPGTDTQYF.

The chain has TRBV15 and TRBJ1-4, with D hard to call. CDR3 length equals 16 residues. Trimming took 1 base from V and 4 from J, leaving 13 bases between them. Germline CDR1 and CDR2: LNHNV and YYDKDF (reference sequence). The DNA for the CDR3 is TGTGCCACCAGCAGAGGGTCCAGGCAGCTTAATGAAAAACTGTTTTTT. Translation gives CATSRGSRQLNEKLFF.

The V and J genes are TRBV19 and TRBJ2-5, with a weak D call TRBD1 (6 bases). This CDR3 has 14 residues. Germline V gene data show CDR1 as LNHDA and CDR2 as SQIVND (reference sequence). V lost 6 bases, J lost 4 bases, and 15 bases lay in between. CDR3 protein: CASRGEQGRETQYF. In DNA, the CDR3 is TGTGCCAGTAGAGGGGAACAGGGTCGAGAGACCCAGTACTTC. Combining the CDR3 with reference TRBV19 and TRBJ2-5 gives the whole variable domain DGGITQSPKYLFRKEGQNVTLSCEQNLNHDAMYWYRQDPGQGLRLIYYSQIVNDFQKGDIAEGYSVSREKKESFPLTVTSAQKNPTAFYLCASRGEQGRETQYFGPGTRLLVL.

This chain connects TRBV27 to TRBJ2-4; tentatively, D is TRBD1 (6 bases). Trimming left V 6 bases short and J 0 bases short, with 18 bases between. Germline-derived CDR1 and CDR2 are MNHEY and SMNVEV (reference sequence). The length of the CDR3 is 17 residues. CDR3 DNA sequence: TGTGCCAGCAGAGCTCACTGGACAGAGCTAGCCAAAAACATTCAGTACTTC. Amino acids: CASRAHWTELAKNIQYF.

The V call is TRBV4-1, the J call TRBJ2-7, with 8 bases matching TRBD1. This CDR3 has 16 amino acids. V lost 1 base and J lost 5; bases outside the gene matches: 10. Germline CDR1 MGHRA, CDR2 YSYEKL. DNA of the CDR3: TGCGCCAGCAGCCAAGTAGGTTCAGGGGGCAACGACGAGCAGTACTTC. Its protein product is CASSQVGSGGNDEQYF.

A single count supports this clone. The rearrangement uses TRBV10-1 and TRBJ2-5; the D gene is possibly TRBD2 (6 bases). CDR1 WNHNN and CDR2 SYGVQD come from the germline V gene (reference sequence). The CDR3 loop spans 15 amino acids. The CDR3 region is CPSSGGGIFQETQYF. For the CDR3, the DNA is TGCCCTAGCAGTGGCGGCGGGATTTTTCAAGAGACCCAGTACTTC.

This sequence joins TRBV4-1 and TRBJ1-6, with 7 bases aligning to TRBD1. V was pared by 3 bases and J by 8 bases, with 10 bases of the junction left unmatched. The V gene's germline CDR1 is MGHRA and CDR2 YSYEKL. The CDR3 spans 16 residues. CDR3 region: CASSHQQGFGDSPLHF. CDR3 DNA sequence: TGCGCCAGCAGCCATCAACAGGGGTTTGGTGATTCACCCCTCCACTTT.

This chain links TRBV18 with TRBJ2-1; tentative D call: TRBD1 (5 bases). The germline V gene has CDR1 KGHSH and CDR2 LQKENI. This CDR3 region has 16 residues. V lost 3 bases and J lost 4, with 16 bases in between. In DNA form, the CDR3 reads TGTGCCAGCTCACCTTCGGAGACAGCGACTTACAATGAGCAGTTCTTC. Translation: CASSPSETATYNEQFF.

This chain connects TRBV7-9 to TRBJ2-5, with 9 bases aligning to TRBD2. The CDR3 extends over 15 amino acids. V shed 5 bases, J shed 2 bases, and the junction held 6 bases outside the gene matches. Germline CDR1 is SEHNR and CDR2 is FQNEAQ (reference sequence). The CDR3 DNA reads TGTGCCAGCAGCGACGGACTAGCGCCTCAAGAGACCCAGTACTTC. As protein: CASSDGLAPQETQYF.

The J gene is TRBJ1-5, the V gene TRBV7-8; D gene uncertain. Per germline, CDR1 SGHVS and CDR2 FQNEAQ. CDR3 size: 15 residues. Deletions cut 1 base from V and 3 bases from J, with 10 bases between. DNA for the CDR3: TGTGCCAGCAGCTTAGGGCAGGTGGCCAATCAGCCCCAGCATTTT. Translated: CASSLGQVANQPQHF.